A selection of T cell receptor beta chains follows, all from one sample in a study of T-cell reconstitution after alpha-beta-depleted transplantation in children. One entry per CDR3 protein, called by TCRdb with MiXCR from the PCR reads. Seen here are fewer than 150,000 distinct CDR3 sequences, roughly 24% observed once, and the top ten hold 10% to 13%. This sample comprised PBMCs, mostly from graft donor cells, obtained 180 days after TCRalphabeta/CD19-depleted stem cell transplant. Source of these receptors: a male patient aged 2 to 9 who had a stem cell transplant for chronic granulomatous disease, so the T cells may come from the graft donor. CDR3s include the opening cysteine and the closing phenylalanine or tryptophan. A D gene is named only where the DNA matches it firmly. Not every row has a clone size; where given, it reads once, few, many or a size class.

D,J,V,size,CDR3,DNA
NA,TRBJ2-2,TRBV19,NA,CASSIGHVPLFF,TGTGCCAGTAGTATTGGACACGTCCCGCTGTTTTTT
NA,TRBJ1-4,TRBV29-1,NA,CSAGGSNEKLFF,TGCAGCGCTGGCGGGAGTAATGAAAAACTGTTTTTT
NA,TRBJ2-3,TRBV5-1,NA,CASRLLETDTQYF,TGCGCCAGCAGATTACTAGAGACAGATACGCAGTATTTT
TRBD2,TRBJ2-3,TRBV7-2,NA,CASSLHSSGVTDTQYF,TGTGCCAGCAGCCTCCACTCTAGCGGGGTCACAGATACGCAGTATTTT
NA,TRBJ1-1,TRBV29-1,many,CSVGVRGTEAFF,TGCAGCGTTGGCGTCCGAGGCACTGAAGCTTTCTTT
NA,TRBJ2-7,TRBV21-1,many,CASSSRDRGCSYEQYF,TGTGCCAGCAGCTCCCGGGACAGGGGATGTTCCTACGAGCAGTACTTC
NA,TRBJ2-7,TRBV19,NA,CASSTQQGLMDEQYF,TGTGCCAGTAGTACCCAACAGGGCTTGATGGACGAGCAGTACTTC
TRBD1,TRBJ2-1,TRBV28,few,CASSRHRGRDEQFF,TGTGCCAGCAGTCGACACAGGGGGCGGGATGAGCAGTTCTTC
NA,TRBJ2-3,TRBV7-6,many,CASSLEVSGTSTDTQYF,TGTGCCAGCAGCTTAGAAGTCTCCGGGACTAGCACAGATACGCAGTATTTT
NA,TRBJ1-1,TRBV12-3/TRBV12-4,NA,CASSFGAPNTEAFF,TGTGCCAGCAGTTTCGGGGCGCCGAACACTGAAGCTTTCTTT
NA,TRBJ2-1,TRBV12-3/TRBV12-4,NA,CASSLALAYEQFF,TGTGCCAGCAGTTTAGCGCTAGCGTATGAGCAGTTCTTC
NA,TRBJ1-1,TRBV7-2,NA,CASSPRLNTEAFF,TGTGCCAGCAGCCCGAGGTTGAACACTGAAGCTTTCTTT
TRBD2,TRBJ2-3,TRBV12-3/TRBV12-4,few,CASSLWTSGDTQYF,TGTGCCAGCAGTCTATGGACTAGCGGTGATACGCAGTATTTT
TRBD1,TRBJ1-2,TRBV7-2,NA,CASSLGQERSF,TGTGCCAGCAGCCTCGGACAGGAACGTTCCTTC
NA,TRBJ2-2,TRBV24-1,many,CATSDDRGLLAGELFF,TGTGCCACCAGTGACGATCGCGGACTGCTGGCCGGGGAGCTGTTTTTT
NA,TRBJ1-2,TRBV20-1,many,CSAALWGTFSFSF,TGCAGTGCTGCCCTTTGGGGGACCTTCTCTTTTAGCTTC
NA,TRBJ2-3,TRBV5-1,NA,CASSLAGPNTDTQYF,TGCGCCAGCAGCTTGGCCGGCCCTAATACAGATACGCAGTATTTT
TRBD1,TRBJ1-5,TRBV5-5,many,CASSDNRGLQPQHF,TGTGCCAGCTCGGATAACAGGGGGCTACAGCCCCAGCATTTT
NA,TRBJ2-3,TRBV27,few,CARAVPRTDTQYF,TGTGCCAGGGCAGTCCCTCGCACAGATACGCAGTATTTT
NA,TRBJ2-1,TRBV7-2,NA,CATKIGPGFDEQFF,TGTGCCACCAAGATCGGCCCGGGCTTCGATGAGCAGTTCTTC
NA,TRBJ1-5,TRBV5-8,NA,CAISPDGRHSNQPQHF,TGTGCCATCAGCCCGGACGGTCGACATAGCAATCAGCCCCAGCATTTT
NA,TRBJ1-1,TRBV20-1,few,CSAYRSLNTEAFF,TGCAGTGCATACAGGAGTCTGAACACTGAAGCTTTCTTT
TRBD1,TRBJ2-7,TRBV5-1,NA,CASSIWTGFGNEQYF,TGCGCCAGCAGCATATGGACAGGTTTTGGTAACGAGCAGTACTTC
NA,TRBJ2-1,TRBV7-6,NA,CASSRTVNEQFF,TGTGCCAGCAGCCGGACAGTCAATGAGCAGTTCTTC
NA,TRBJ2-2,TRBV5-8,NA,CASSSTGPSTGELFF,TGTGCCAGCAGCTCGACAGGCCCGAGCACCGGGGAGCTGTTTTTT
NA,TRBJ2-2,TRBV12-3/TRBV12-4,few,CASSLKLWYTGELFF,TGTGCCAGCAGTTTGAAACTCTGGTACACCGGGGAGCTGTTTTTT
NA,TRBJ2-1,TRBV20-1,few,CSAQGPAGEYNEQFF,TGCAGTGCACAGGGGCCAGCGGGAGAATACAATGAGCAGTTCTTC
NA,TRBJ2-3,TRBV10-3,NA,CAIRAGTENTQYF,TGTGCCATCAGGGCCGGGACTGAAAATACGCAGTATTTT
NA,TRBJ1-4,TRBV29-1,many,CSVAGRGEKLFF,TGCAGCGTGGCCGGGCGCGGTGAAAAACTGTTTTTT
TRBD2,TRBJ2-1,TRBV28,few,CASSLSSSEGRARNEQFF,TGTGCCAGCAGTTTATCATCGAGCGAGGGGAGGGCCCGGAATGAGCAGTTCTTC
NA,TRBJ2-1,TRBV5-1,NA,CASSGIQLEQFF,TGCGCCAGCAGCGGGATCCAGTTGGAGCAGTTCTTC
NA,TRBJ2-7,TRBV5-1,NA,CASRFAETYEQYF,TGCGCCAGCAGGTTCGCGGAGACCTACGAGCAGTACTTC
NA,TRBJ2-5,TRBV6-1,few,CASSEARSPGRETQYF,TGTGCCAGCAGTGAAGCGAGGTCCCCCGGACGAGAGACCCAGTACTTC
TRBD2,TRBJ2-2,TRBV12-3/TRBV12-4,few,CASSIPGLAGNTGELFF,TGTGCCAGCAGCATCCCGGGACTAGCGGGTAACACCGGGGAGCTGTTTTTT
NA,TRBJ2-7,TRBV5-5,few,CASSRAGEQYF,TGTGCCAGCAGCCGCGCTGGCGAGCAGTACTTC
NA,TRBJ2-2,TRBV5-4,NA,CASSLDGYPGELFF,TGTGCCAGCAGCCTGGATGGGTACCCCGGGGAGCTGTTTTTT
NA,TRBJ2-4,TRBV29-1,few,CSVRTRLAKNIQYF,TGCAGCGTCCGGACAAGACTAGCCAAAAACATTCAGTACTTC
NA,TRBJ2-2,TRBV12-3/TRBV12-4,NA,CASSYVNTGELFF,TGTGCCAGCAGTTACGTGAACACCGGGGAGCTGTTTTTT
TRBD2,TRBJ2-1,TRBV6-5,few,CASRLDRASGGTYNEQFF,TGTGCCAGCAGATTAGACAGGGCTAGCGGGGGAACATACAATGAGCAGTTCTTC
TRBD2,TRBJ2-1,TRBV12-3/TRBV12-4,NA,CASTQGSSGGDEQFF,TGTGCCAGCACCCAAGGGTCTAGCGGGGGGGATGAGCAGTTCTTC
TRBD1,TRBJ2-6,TRBV28,many,CASSHNTGGSGANVLTF,TGTGCCAGCAGTCACAATACAGGGGGCTCTGGGGCCAACGTCCTGACTTTC
NA,TRBJ2-1,TRBV18,many,CASSPPFLNEQFF,TGTGCCAGCTCACCACCTTTTCTCAATGAGCAGTTCTTC
TRBD2,TRBJ2-1,TRBV7-6,many,CASSLAWTSGIGNNEQFF,TGTGCCAGCAGCTTAGCTTGGACTAGCGGGATAGGAAACAATGAGCAGTTCTTC
TRBD2,TRBJ2-2,TRBV5-1,NA,CASSLPGLARNTGELFF,TGCGCCAGCAGCCTACCGGGACTAGCGCGAAACACCGGGGAGCTGTTTTTT
NA,TRBJ1-5,TRBV5-5,few,CASSPFGASNQPQHF,TGTGCCAGCAGCCCGTTTGGGGCGAGCAATCAGCCCCAGCATTTT
NA,TRBJ2-7,TRBV5-1,once,CASSPTNPLAYEQYF,TGCGCCAGCAGCCCAACCAACCCTTTAGCCTACGAGCAGTACTTC
NA,TRBJ2-2,TRBV7-9,many,CASKSANTGELFF,TGTGCCAGCAAATCAGCGAACACCGGGGAGCTGTTTTTT
TRBD1,TRBJ2-3,TRBV9,many,CASSAGQLSTDTQYF,TGTGCCAGCAGCGCGGGACAGCTTAGCACAGATACGCAGTATTTT
TRBD1,TRBJ2-1,TRBV28,many,CASRPGGSYNEQFF,TGTGCCAGCAGACCAGGGGGCTCCTACAATGAGCAGTTCTTC
TRBD2,TRBJ2-3,TRBV9,few,CASSPGTSVSTDTQYF,TGTGCCAGCAGCCCCGGGACTAGCGTTAGCACAGATACGCAGTATTTT
NA,TRBJ2-1,TRBV20-1,many,CSASRKRWSSYNEQFF,TGCAGTGCTAGTAGAAAGCGGTGGTCCTCCTACAATGAGCAGTTCTTC
TRBD1,TRBJ2-5,TRBV11-2,once,CASSTLPTGRETQYF,TGTGCCAGCAGCACCCTACCGACAGGGAGAGAGACCCAGTACTTC
NA,TRBJ1-5,TRBV12-3/TRBV12-4,NA,CASSPPPGGGQPQHF,TGTGCCAGCAGCCCCCCCCCCGGGGGAGGACAGCCCCAGCATTTT
NA,TRBJ2-2,TRBV20-1,few,CSARDSVGELFF,TGCAGTGCTAGAGACAGCGTCGGGGAGCTGTTTTTT
NA,TRBJ2-7,TRBV12-3/TRBV12-4,few,CASSLGWTGRDEQYF,TGTGCCAGCAGTCTTGGGTGGACAGGGAGGGACGAGCAGTACTTC